Listed below are T cell receptor beta chains from one sample, sequenced in a study of naive and memory T cell subsets. TCRdb passed the UMI-ligation and nested PCR reads through MiXCR, listing each CDR3 protein once. The sample records under 150,000 distinct CDR3 sequences, about 20% being singletons. Material for sequencing was naive CD8+ T cells from blood. The receptors come from a human donor in good health. Each CDR3 is given with its conserved first and last residue. A D gene is named only where the DNA matches it firmly. Clone size is not always given. Where it is, it says once, few, many or a class for expanded clones.

cdr3_nt	cdr3_aa	d_call	v_call	clone_size	j_call
TGCAGTGCCAGGGACAGTGGGCACGAGCAGTACTTC	CSARDSGHEQYF	TRBD1	TRBV20-1	NA	TRBJ2-7
TGTGCCAGCAGCTTGGGACTCCAGGTTGACTTAAACTATGGCTACACCTTC	CASSLGLQVDLNYGYTF	NA	TRBV5-4	few	TRBJ1-2
TGCAGCGTTGAAGGGCTAGGGGATGAGCAGTTCTTC	CSVEGLGDEQFF	NA	TRBV29-1	few	TRBJ2-1
TGCAGCGTTGATTTTTGGACTTCCTTCAGCACAGATACGCAGTATTTT	CSVDFWTSFSTDTQYF	NA	TRBV29-1	few	TRBJ2-3
TGTGCCAGCAGCTTAGATCCAAACAGGGGAGCTAGCTATGGCTACACCTTC	CASSLDPNRGASYGYTF	TRBD1	TRBV11-2	few	TRBJ1-2
TGTGCCAGCAGTTTAGTAGCGGGAGGCGCCTACAATGAGCAGTTCTTC	CASSLVAGGAYNEQFF	TRBD2	TRBV28	few	TRBJ2-1
TGTGCCACCACAGAACAGGGACCCTCCTACGAGCAGTACTTC	CATTEQGPSYEQYF	NA	TRBV10-3	NA	TRBJ2-7
TGTGCCAGCAGTTCCCCCAGGCGGGGCCGATACGAGCAGTACTTC	CASSSPRRGRYEQYF	NA	TRBV28	once	TRBJ2-7
TGTGCCAGCAGCTTGGGGTTGTCAAATCAGCCCCAGCATTTT	CASSLGLSNQPQHF	NA	TRBV7-9	NA	TRBJ1-5
TGTGCCAGCAGCCTAGGGACTAGCGGTCGACAAGAGACCCAGTACTTC	CASSLGTSGRQETQYF	TRBD2	TRBV13	NA	TRBJ2-5
TGTGCCACCAGCAGAGATCAAATGGGTGGCGGTCCCACCGGGGAGCTGTTTTTT	CATSRDQMGGGPTGELFF	NA	TRBV15	NA	TRBJ2-2
TGCGCCAGCAGCCCCGTACACTCGGGGACCGGGGAGCTGTTTTTT	CASSPVHSGTGELFF	NA	TRBV5-1	NA	TRBJ2-2
TGTGCCAGCAGCCCCCAGGTTACAGGGCAGTTCTTC	CASSPQVTGQFF	NA	TRBV9	NA	TRBJ2-1
TGTGCCAGCAGCCCACAGGGGAGTTGGGACACCGGGGAGCTGTTTTTT	CASSPQGSWDTGELFF	TRBD1	TRBV3-1	few	TRBJ2-2
TGCGCCAGCAGCCCGGATGGGGGGCTTTTTGGGGCTTTCTTT	CASSPDGGLFGAFF	NA	TRBV5-1	NA	TRBJ1-1
TGCAGTGCTAGAGTTGGGGGAGGGCCTGACGAGCAGTACTTC	CSARVGGGPDEQYF	TRBD2	TRBV20-1	few	TRBJ2-7
TGTGCCAGCAGTTTATCTCTTATGGCTAGCGGTCGAGAGCAGTACTTC	CASSLSLMASGREQYF	TRBD2	TRBV27	few	TRBJ2-7
TGTGCCAGCAGCCCCCCCGACAGGCACTCCTACGAGCAGTACTTC	CASSPPDRHSYEQYF	NA	TRBV12-3/TRBV12-4	NA	TRBJ2-7
TGCAGCGTTGAAGGCCCTAGCGACTACGAGCAGTACTTC	CSVEGPSDYEQYF	NA	TRBV29-1	few	TRBJ2-7
TGTGCCAGCAGCTTATCGCCCGCCTCCGGGGAGCAGTACTTC	CASSLSPASGEQYF	NA	TRBV7-6	few	TRBJ2-7
TGTGCCAGCAGTTACTCCGGACTAGCTACGTCCTACAATGAGCAGTTCTTC	CASSYSGLATSYNEQFF	TRBD2	TRBV6-2/TRBV6-3	NA	TRBJ2-1
TGTGCCAGCAGCGCCACACTAGCGGGAGTCTACAATGAGCAGTTCTTC	CASSATLAGVYNEQFF	TRBD2	TRBV6-5	NA	TRBJ2-1
TGTGCCATCAGGCCCCCGGACGACCTCAGCGAGCAGTACTTC	CAIRPPDDLSEQYF	NA	TRBV10-3	few	TRBJ2-7
TGCAGTGCCCCCCCCGGACAGCGGGCCCTCGAGCAGTACTTC	CSAPPGQRALEQYF	NA	TRBV20-1	NA	TRBJ2-7
TGTGCCAGCAGCCTTAGTGGAAACGCTGGAAACACCATATATTTT	CASSLSGNAGNTIYF	NA	TRBV3-1	NA	TRBJ1-3
TGTGCCAGTAGTATTGGGTTGGACACTGAAGCTTTCTTT	CASSIGLDTEAFF	NA	TRBV19	few	TRBJ1-1
TGCAGCGTTCCCGAGACTGGTGAAGCTTTCTTT	CSVPETGEAFF	NA	TRBV29-1	few	TRBJ1-1
TGTGCCAGCAGTTTGTTAGCGGTAGCCCAAGAGACCCAGTACTTC	CASSLLAVAQETQYF	NA	TRBV12-3/TRBV12-4	few	TRBJ2-5
TGTGCCAGCAGCTGGGGCGGGGTCTCACGCTACGAGCAGTACTTC	CASSWGGVSRYEQYF	NA	TRBV7-9	NA	TRBJ2-7
TGTGCCAGCAGTCCGTCCACATGGCACGAGCAGTACTTC	CASSPSTWHEQYF	NA	TRBV27	NA	TRBJ2-7